These 25 T cell receptor beta chains share one sample of origin, sequenced in a study of CD8+ T cells in alopecia areata. In each case, RNA was isolated and then reverse transcribed into cDNA as the sequencing template. Data came from immunoSEQ multiplex PCR; TCRdb stores just in-frame clones and leaves some out. The sample yields approximately 140,000 clones, more than 40% seen once. Sequencing was done on a sample of CD4+ T cells sorted from blood. Receptors were obtained from a human donor with alopecia areata.

This clone was observed a few times. The gene calls are TRBV29-1 and TRBJ2-2; unclear D gene. From germline, CDR1 is SQVTM and CDR2 ANQGSEA. Trimming pared 4 bases from V and 4 bases from J, leaving 7 bases between. The CDR3 loop spans 12 amino acids. CDR3 amino acids: CSVVRFTGELFF. DNA of the CDR3: TGCAGCGTTGTAAGATTCACCGGGGAGCTGTTTTTT.

In this sample, this clone turned up a few times. V and J are TRBV18 and TRBJ2-3, with 11 bases identical to TRBD2. The J segment lost 5 bases and the V segment lost 3 bases, leaving 7 bases of the junction unmatched. The CDR3 is 16 residues long. Germline values: CDR1 KGHSH, CDR2 LQKENI. This CDR3 is CASSPTATSGKDTQYF. For the CDR3, the DNA is TGTGCCAGCTCACCGACTGCGACTAGCGGGAAAGATACGCAGTATTTT.

In DNA form, the CDR3 reads TGTGCCAGTAGCCCTAGGGGGGGTGAGCAGTTCTTC. It is translated as CASSPRGGEQFF. This sequence joins TRBV19 and TRBJ2-1; D is possibly TRBD2 (7 bases). Germline CDR1 reads LNHDA; CDR2 reads SQIVND (reference sequence). Trimming took 6 bases from V and 9 from J, leaving 12 bases between them. The CDR3 length is 12 residues.

V is TRBV4-1 and J is TRBJ2-6; TRBD1 is a possible D gene (5 bases). The ends were cut back, 4 bases at V and 1 base at J, with 14 bases in the middle. Germline CDR1 reads MGHRA; CDR2 reads YSYEKL. This CDR3 is built from 17 residues. This chain's CDR3 is CASSPAGIASGANVLTF. Here the CDR3 DNA reads TGCGCCAGCAGCCCAGCAGGGATAGCATCTGGGGCCAACGTCCTGACTTTC.

The genes are TRBV11-2 and TRBJ2-1; 10 nucleotides align to TRBD2. The CDR3 consists of 16 residues. Germline V CDR1 and CDR2: SGHAT, FQNNGV. J was trimmed by 3 bases and V by 2 bases; bases with no gene match: 4. DNA of the CDR3: TGTGCCAGCAGCTTACAACTAGCGGGATACTACAATGAGCAGTTCTTC. This sequence encodes CASSLQLAGYYNEQFF.

This clone was observed once. The chain recombines TRBV6-6 with TRBJ2-4; no clear D gene. V was shortened by 7 bases and J by 0 bases, with 10 bases between the two germline ends. The CDR3 sequence is 14 residues long. Germline CDR1 and CDR2: MNHNY and SVGAGI (reference sequence). The CDR3 DNA reads TGTGCCAGCAAAGACTTCCAAGCCAAAAACATTCAGTACTTC. Its translation: CASKDFQAKNIQYF.

The sample holds a few counts of this clone. The rearrangement joins TRBV11-2 to TRBJ2-1, with D unclear. CDR1 and CDR2 (germline): SGHAT, FQNNGV. The CDR3 is 15 amino acids. V lost 2 bases and J lost 0, with 8 bases in between. The DNA for the CDR3 is TGTGCCAGCAGCTTACGCGGTCGCTCCTACAATGAGCAGTTCTTC. Translating it yields CASSLRGRSYNEQFF. Full variable domain (missing parts from reference TRBV11-2 and TRBJ2-1): EAGVAQSPRYKIIEKRQSVAFWCNPISGHATLYWYQQILGQGPKLLIQFQNNGVVDDSQLPKDRFSAERLKGVDSTLKIQPAKLEDSAVYLCASSLRGRSYNEQFFGPGTRLTVL.

The J gene is TRBJ2-5, the V gene TRBV5-1, with a possible D match to TRBD2 (6 bases). In germline, CDR1 is SGHRS, CDR2 YFSETQ. This CDR3 is 14 amino acids long. V was pared by 5 bases and J by 5 bases, with 16 bases between. DNA for the CDR3: TGCGCCAGCAGTTTAGGGGAGGCCCGGGAGACCCAGTACTTC. It yields the protein CASSLGEARETQYF.

This clone appeared a single time. The V call is TRBV11-2, the J call TRBJ2-1; D ambiguous. The CDR3 has 16 amino acids. The ends were cut back, 7 bases at V and 5 bases at J, with 21 bases in the middle. Germline-derived CDR1 and CDR2 are SGHAT and FQNNGV. The CDR3: CASTHPGPNSDNEQFF. The DNA of the CDR3 is TGTGCCAGCACCCACCCAGGCCCCAACTCAGACAATGAGCAGTTCTTC.

V gene TRBV29-1 combines with J gene TRBJ2-3, with a possible D match to TRBD1 (5 bases). This CDR3 has 13 residues. V dropped 6 bases and J dropped 2 bases, with 12 bases sitting between them. Germline V lookup: CDR1 SQVTM, CDR2 ANQGSEA. The CDR3: CSVKRQLTDTQYF. The DNA of the CDR3 is TGCAGCGTCAAAAGACAGCTCACAGATACGCAGTATTTT.

This clone was picked up a small number of times. The J gene is TRBJ1-4, the V gene TRBV27; 12 bases are a match to TRBD1. In germline, CDR1 is MNHEY, CDR2 SMNVEV (reference sequence). J was trimmed by 7 bases and V by 5 bases; bases with no gene match: 8. CDR3 size: 16 residues. CDR3 coding DNA: TGTGCCAGCAGTCTCCGCCGGGACAGGGGGCCTGAAAAACTGTTTTTT. The encoded protein is CASSLRRDRGPEKLFF.

The chain joins TRBV25-1 to TRBJ2-5; D remains ambiguous. Germline CDR1 is MGHDK and CDR2 is SYGVNS. Deletions cut 3 bases from V and 1 base from J, with 3 bases between. CDR3 size: 12 residues. CDR3 sequence (DNA): TGTGCCAGCAGTGATAGCCAAGAGACCCAGTACTTC. This codes for CASSDSQETQYF.

This clone was seen more than once but under ten times. This chain links TRBV29-1 with TRBJ2-1, with 14 bases matching TRBD2. The CDR3 covers 15 residues. Germline V lookup: CDR1 SQVTM, CDR2 ANQGSEA. Trimming removed 7 bases from V and 8 bases from J; junction bases left unmatched: 10. The CDR3 region is CSGRLAGGPRDEQFF. CDR3 DNA: TGCAGCGGTCGACTAGCGGGAGGGCCTCGCGATGAGCAGTTCTTC.

This clone was counted between two and nine times. The chain has TRBV9 and TRBJ2-3; 14 bases agree with TRBD2. There are 20 residues in the CDR3. Trimming cost V 4 bases and J 0 bases; bases outside gene matches: 13. Germline loops: CDR1 SGDLS, CDR2 YYNGEE. The CDR3 DNA reads as TGTGCCAGCAGCCGAAACCAGGGACTAGCGGGAGAGATCAGCACAGATACGCAGTATTTT. This encodes CASSRNQGLAGEISTDTQYF. Full variable domain (missing parts from reference TRBV9 and TRBJ2-3): DSGVTQTPKHLITATGQRVTLRCSPRSGDLSVYWYQQSLDQGLQFLIQYYNGEERAKGNILERFSAQQFPDLHSELNLSSLELGDSALYFCASSRNQGLAGEISTDTQYFGPGTRLTVL.

The rearrangement links TRBV4-1 to TRBJ2-5; D is ambiguous. The V end was cut by 3 bases, the J end by 8 bases, with 10 bases between. The CDR3 length is 12 residues. Germline CDR1 MGHRA, CDR2 YSYEKL. The CDR3 protein is CASSQDDETQYF. The CDR3 nucleotides read TGCGCCAGCAGCCAGGACGACGAAACCCAGTACTTC.

This clone appeared a few times. This chain uses TRBV29-1 with TRBJ1-1; maybe TRBD1 (5 bases). The length of the CDR3 is 12 residues. The V gene's germline CDR1 is SQVTM and CDR2 ANQGSEA. Trimming left V 7 bases short and J 0 bases short, with 9 bases between. The CDR3 region is CSARGMNTEAFF. In nucleotides, the CDR3 is TGCAGCGCGAGGGGCATGAACACTGAAGCTTTCTTT. Full variable domain (remainder filled in from reference TRBV29-1 and TRBJ1-1): SAVISQKPSRDICQRGTSLTIQCQVDSQVTMMFWYRQQPGQSLTLIATANQGSEATYESGFVIDKFPISRPNLTFSTLTVSNMSPEDSSIYLCSARGMNTEAFFGQGTRLTVV.

The genes are TRBV29-1 and TRBJ2-1; 11 bases match TRBD2. Germline V CDR1 and CDR2: SQVTM, ANQGSEA. The CDR3 extends over 12 amino acids. V was clipped by 7 bases and J by 6 bases; unmatched bases: 2. The CDR3 reads CSAGLAGNEQFF. The CDR3 nucleotides read TGCAGCGCAGGACTAGCGGGCAATGAGCAGTTCTTC.

This clone was detected a few times. The chain recombines TRBV5-1 with TRBJ2-7; 10 positions match TRBD2. Losses at the gene ends were 3 bases for V and 6 bases for J; bases not matched to a gene: 12. The CDR3 sequence is 16 residues long. The germline gives CDR1 SGHRS, CDR2 YFSETQ. The CDR3 loop is CASSYWTSGSPGEQYF. The CDR3 DNA reads TGCGCCAGCAGCTACTGGACTAGCGGTAGTCCTGGCGAGCAGTACTTC.

This rearrangement joins TRBV2 to TRBJ2-1, with 8 nucleotides matching TRBD2. The CDR3 is made up of 13 amino acids. The junction had 7 bases not matched to a gene; V was cut back by 7 bases and J by 8 bases. Germline V gene data show CDR1 as SNHLY and CDR2 as FYNNEI. For the CDR3, the DNA is TGTGCCAGCATTAGGACTAGCAGGGATGAGCAGTTCTTC. Translated: CASIRTSRDEQFF.

This chain uses TRBV7-9 with TRBJ2-1; D might be TRBD1 (5 bases). Looked up from germline, CDR1 is SEHNR and CDR2 is FQNEAQ (reference sequence). This CDR3 is built from 12 residues. V dropped 10 bases and J dropped 6 bases, with 13 bases sitting between them. This CDR3 reads CAIPGRVNEQFF. In DNA form, the CDR3 reads TGTGCCATCCCCGGCAGGGTCAATGAGCAGTTCTTC.

This rearrangement joins TRBV2 to TRBJ2-3; D gene unclear. Germline V CDR1 and CDR2: SNHLY, FYNNEI. The V end lost 8 bases, the J end lost 1 base, and 10 bases lay between the germline ends. This CDR3 spans 13 amino acids. Written as DNA, the CDR3 is TGTGCCAGCCACACCCTCCGCACAGATACGCAGTATTTT. Residues: CASHTLRTDTQYF.

The chain recombines TRBV7-2 with TRBJ2-3; no definite D call. Per the germline V gene, CDR1 is SGHTA and CDR2 is FQGNSA. The CDR3 covers 14 residues. Between the trimmed V and J ends, which lost 2 bases and 3 bases, there was a span of 9 bases. CDR3 loop: CASSLSAVTDTQYF. DNA for the CDR3: TGTGCCAGCAGCTTATCCGCAGTTACAGATACGCAGTATTTT. Full variable domain (missing parts from reference TRBV7-2 and TRBJ2-3): GAGVSQSPSNKVTEKGKDVELRCDPISGHTALYWYRQSLGQGLEFLIYFQGNSAPDKSGLPSDRFSAERTGGSVSTLTIQRTQQEDSAVYLCASSLSAVTDTQYFGPGTRLTVL.

This CDR3 reads CASSWIEGEQYF. CDR3 DNA: TGTGCCAGCAGTTGGATAGAAGGCGAGCAGTACTTC. The chain combines TRBV5-6 with TRBJ2-7, with unresolved D. V dropped 5 bases and J dropped 6 bases, with 12 bases sitting between them. Germline assignment: CDR1 SGHDT and CDR2 YYEEEE. The CDR3 consists of 12 residues.

CDR3 amino acids: CASSYENIQYF. The DNA for the CDR3 is TGTGCCAGCAGTTATGAAAACATTCAGTACTTC. The chain recombines TRBV6-5 with TRBJ2-4; no clear D. The CDR3 consists of 11 residues. Trimming cost V 3 bases and J 5 bases, with 2 bases left between them. Germline V gives CDR1 MNHEY, CDR2 SVGAGI.

V is TRBV27 and J is TRBJ2-7; 8 bases fit TRBD1. In germline, CDR1 is MNHEY, CDR2 SMNVEV (reference sequence). The CDR3 is 15 amino acids. Unmatched junction bases numbered 7, after V lost 6 bases and J lost 0 bases. CDR3 residues: CASSQTTGASYEQYF. The DNA of the CDR3 is TGTGCCAGCAGCCAAACGACAGGGGCCTCCTACGAGCAGTACTTC.